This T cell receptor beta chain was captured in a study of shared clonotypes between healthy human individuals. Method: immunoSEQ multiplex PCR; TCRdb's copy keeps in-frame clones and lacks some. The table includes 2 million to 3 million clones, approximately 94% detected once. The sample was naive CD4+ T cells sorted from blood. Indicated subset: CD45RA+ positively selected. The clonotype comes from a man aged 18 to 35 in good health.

The CDR3: CASSDSGQGSIYEQFF. Written as DNA, the CDR3 is TGTGCCAGCAGTGACTCGGGGCAGGGGTCTATTTATGAGCAGTTCTTC. V gene TRBV6-4 combines with J gene TRBJ2-1, with D tentatively TRBD1 (6 bases). V lost 0 bases, J lost 8 bases, and 17 bases lay in between. Germline lookup yields CDR1 MRHNA and CDR2 SNTAGT. The CDR3 sequence is 16 residues long.